Shown below are 27 T cell receptor beta chains from a single sample sequenced in a study of beta chain features in type 1 diabetes. Reverse transcription of all isolated RNA meant that expressed TCRB transcripts were sequenced. The method was immunoSEQ multiplex PCR; TCRdb's version includes in-frame clones alone and lacks a portion of them. The sample lists approximately 470,000 clones, over 25% occurring once. The sample taken for sequencing was naive CD4+ T cells from blood. All receptors derive from a man aged 18 to 30 in good health.

The CDR3 loop reads CASSPDSNQPQHF. The CDR3 DNA reads TGCGCCAGCAGCCCGGATAGCAATCAGCCCCAGCATTTT. The rearrangement uses TRBV4-1 and TRBJ1-5; no definite D call. Trimming shortened V by 4 bases and J by 0 bases, and 4 bases separated the two germline ends. The CDR3 totals 13 residues. The germline gives CDR1 MGHRA, CDR2 YSYEKL.

The V and J genes are TRBV30 and TRBJ2-3; D unresolved. V was shortened by 1 base and J by 9 bases, with 14 bases between the two germline ends. Germline values: CDR1 GTSNPN, CDR2 SVGIG (reference sequence). The CDR3 length is 13 residues. The CDR3 DNA follows: TGTGCCTGGAGTGGACGAAACCCCGGGACGCAGTATTTT. This encodes CAWSGRNPGTQYF.

The chain uses TRBV25-1 and TRBJ1-4; D not resolved. CDR3 length: 14 amino acids. CDR1 MGHDK and CDR2 SYGVNS come from the germline V gene. The V gene lost 3 bases and the J gene lost 0 bases, with 5 bases spanning the gap. The chain's CDR3 is CASSDPATNEKLFF. The CDR3 nucleotides are TGTGCCAGCAGTGATCCCGCAACTAATGAAAAACTGTTTTTT.

The V and J genes are TRBV4-1 and TRBJ2-6; D ambiguous. The CDR3 is 18 residues long. The germline V and J ends were trimmed by 0 bases and 0 bases, with 12 bases remaining between them. CDR1 is MGHRA, CDR2 YSYEKL, per germline. CDR3 nucleotides: TGCGCCAGCAGCCAAGATCTGGATAGGACCTCTGGGGCCAACGTCCTGACTTTC. Its protein is CASSQDLDRTSGANVLTF.

Only a few counts were recorded for this clone. V usage is TRBV29-1 and J usage is TRBJ1-2; D possibly corresponds to TRBD1 (6 bases). The CDR3 is 15 residues long. Germline CDR1 is SQVTM and CDR2 is ANQGSEA. Deletions cut 0 bases from V and 1 base from J, with 12 bases between. CDR3: CSVEEQGFINYGYTF. In DNA form, the CDR3 reads TGCAGCGTTGAAGAACAGGGTTTCATTAACTATGGCTACACCTTC.

CDR3 sequence: CASSPRDTYNEQFF. CDR3 bases: TGTGCCAGCAGCCCCCGGGACACTTACAATGAGCAGTTCTTC. This rearrangement joins TRBV7-9 to TRBJ2-1; weak D call: TRBD1 (6 bases). CDR1 SEHNR and CDR2 FQNEAQ come from the germline V gene (reference sequence). The ends were cut back, 5 bases at V and 4 bases at J, with 12 bases in the middle. The CDR3 is 14 residues long.

This clone was counted only a few times. The rearrangement uses TRBV28 and TRBJ2-7; D is perhaps TRBD1 (6 bases). CDR1 is MDHEN and CDR2 is SYDVKM in the germline V gene. The CDR3 spans 16 residues. The V and J ends lost 1 base and 3 bases respectively, with 16 bases between them. The CDR3 loop reads CASSLSPKGDRYEQYF. CDR3 in DNA: TGTGCCAGCAGTTTATCCCCCAAGGGGGATCGCTACGAGCAGTACTTC.

The table lists this clone with a few counts. The chain links TRBV6-1 to TRBJ2-7; D ambiguous. Germline lookup yields CDR1 MNHNS and CDR2 SASEGT. The V and J ends lost 3 bases and 3 bases respectively, with 6 bases between them. The CDR3 extends over 12 amino acids. CDR3 sequence: CASSDLYYEQYF. The CDR3 coding sequence is TGTGCCAGCAGTGACCTATACTACGAGCAGTACTTC.

This clone was found a few times. The chain uses TRBV9 and TRBJ2-7; D may be TRBD2 (7 bases). The V gene's germline CDR1 is SGDLS and CDR2 YYNGEE. There are 14 residues in the CDR3. V lost 3 bases and J 2 bases, leaving 12 bases between the germline ends. The CDR3 is CASSASGTTYEQYF. The DNA for the CDR3 is TGTGCCAGCAGCGCAAGCGGGACAACCTACGAGCAGTACTTC.

The chain's CDR3 is CAWSSRLAYNEQFF. The CDR3 nucleotides are TGTGCCTGGAGTTCCCGACTAGCTTACAATGAGCAGTTCTTC. This rearrangement joins TRBV30 to TRBJ2-1; 7 bases are shared with TRBD2. Germline V gene data show CDR1 as GTSNPN and CDR2 as SVGIG (reference sequence). CDR3 size: 14 residues. V shed 2 bases and J 4 bases; nucleotides not matched to a gene: 5.

This clone has a handful of counts. The rearrangement joins TRBV29-1 to TRBJ2-5; 11 bases align to TRBD1. The CDR3 consists of 14 residues. Germline values: CDR1 SQVTM, CDR2 ANQGSEA. V was pared by 1 base and J by 4 bases, with 2 bases of the junction left unmatched. CDR3 sequence reads: CSVEGGTGGETQYF. The CDR3 DNA reads TGCAGCGTTGAAGGCGGGACAGGGGGAGAGACCCAGTACTTC.

This chain links TRBV4-3 with TRBJ2-3; D not resolved. This CDR3 spans 15 amino acids. The germline V gene encodes CDR1 LGHNA and CDR2 YSLEER. Trimming removed 3 bases at V and 4 bases at J, with 14 bases between. CDR3 sequence (DNA): TGCGCCAGCAGCCAGGCCCCTAGTGTGTCAGATACGCAGTATTTT. Translated: CASSQAPSVSDTQYF.

The chain carries TRBV5-6 and TRBJ1-5, with TRBD1 as a possible D gene (5 bases). V was pared by 1 base and J by 6 bases, with 14 bases between. Germline V gene sequence: CDR1 SGHDT, CDR2 YYEEEE. The CDR3 totals 15 residues. The CDR3 is CASSLRSAGSQPQHF. CDR3 in DNA: TGTGCCAGCAGCTTGAGGTCGGCAGGGAGTCAGCCCCAGCATTTT.

CDR3 sequence (DNA): TGTGCCACACTACTCCCGGGGCGGCGGGAGACCCAGTACTTC. Translation: CATLLPGRRETQYF. V is TRBV28 and J is TRBJ2-5; D may match TRBD1 or TRBD2 (5 bases each). The CDR3 is made up of 14 amino acids. The V end was cut by 10 bases, the J end by 5 bases, with 20 bases between. Germline V gives CDR1 MDHEN, CDR2 SYDVKM.

The chain has TRBV18 and TRBJ1-4; 7 nucleotides align to TRBD1. Trimming cost V 8 bases and J 7 bases; bases outside gene matches: 7. The CDR3 has 13 residues. Per the germline V gene, CDR1 is KGHSH and CDR2 is LQKENI. The CDR3 coding sequence is TGTGCCAGCACGACAGGGCAGGTTGAAAAACTGTTTTTT. This encodes CASTTGQVEKLFF.

The J gene is TRBJ2-5, the V gene TRBV7-2; 10 bases line up with TRBD2. The trim removed 3 bases at V and 5 bases at J, leaving 3 bases unmatched. The CDR3 covers 14 residues. The V gene's germline CDR1 is SGHTA and CDR2 FQGNSA. CDR3 in DNA: TGTGCCAGCAGCTTGGGACTAGCGATGGAGACCCAGTACTTC. Translated, it gives CASSLGLAMETQYF.

V is TRBV30 and J is TRBJ1-5; no clear D gene. The CDR3 has 13 amino acids. V dropped 5 bases and J dropped 9 bases, with 17 bases sitting between them. CDR1 GTSNPN and CDR2 SVGIG come from the germline V gene (reference sequence). The CDR3 DNA reads TGTGCCTGGTCGGCCGGAAAAGAGTGGCCCCAGCATTTT. Protein sequence: CAWSAGKEWPQHF.

This clone has just a few counts. This chain connects TRBV2 to TRBJ2-5, with 9 bases matching TRBD1. The CDR3 covers 13 residues. CDR1 is SNHLY and CDR2 is FYNNEI in the germline V gene. V lost 7 bases, J lost 4 bases, and 4 bases stayed unmatched. The CDR3 sequence is CASTWTGAETQYF. The CDR3 nucleotides are TGTGCCAGCACCTGGACAGGGGCAGAGACCCAGTACTTC.

This clone was counted only a few times. The genes are TRBV29-1 and TRBJ2-1; 8 positions match TRBD2. The V and J ends lost 0 bases and 2 bases, in that order; junction bases with no gene match: 6. Germline loops: CDR1 SQVTM, CDR2 ANQGSEA. This CDR3 is built from 16 residues. CDR3 in amino acids: CSVEDGSGSTYNEQFF. For the CDR3, the DNA is TGCAGCGTTGAAGATGGAAGCGGGAGCACCTACAATGAGCAGTTCTTC.

This clone was observed a handful of times. V is TRBV30 and J is TRBJ1-5; TRBD1 matches at 8 bases. The length of the CDR3 is 14 residues. Trimming took 4 bases from V and 6 from J; bases not matched to a gene: 8. Germline V gene sequence: CDR1 GTSNPN, CDR2 SVGIG (reference sequence). Written as DNA, the CDR3 is TGTGCCTGGAAGTCGACAGGGGTGCTTCAGCCCCAGCATTTT. Translation: CAWKSTGVLQPQHF.

This chain uses TRBV29-1 with TRBJ2-1; TRBD2 might be the D (6 bases). The length of the CDR3 is 13 residues. The V gene's germline CDR1 is SQVTM and CDR2 ANQGSEA. V gave up 5 bases and J gave up 8 bases, with 16 bases separating them. The CDR3 DNA is TGCAGCGTTCCCCTCGGGAGAGGCGATGAGCAGTTCTTC. Its protein product is CSVPLGRGDEQFF.

V usage is TRBV29-1 and J usage is TRBJ2-1; possibly TRBD1 or TRBD2 for D (5 bases each). The germline CDR1 and CDR2 sequences are SQVTM and ANQGSEA. V gave up 6 bases and J gave up 5 bases, with 14 bases separating them. The CDR3 is 13 amino acids. CDR3 amino acids: CSVMGVWNNEQFF. The CDR3 DNA follows: TGCAGCGTGATGGGGGTTTGGAACAATGAGCAGTTCTTC.

In this sample, this clone turned up a few times. The sample contains more than one DNA sequence encoding this CDR3. The chain recombines TRBV30 with TRBJ1-5; D is ambiguous. This CDR3 has 14 residues. With 0 bases removed from V and 0 bases from J, the gap between germline ends came to 6 bases. The germline V gene encodes CDR1 GTSNPN and CDR2 SVGIG (reference sequence). CDR3 sequence (DNA): TGTGCCTGGAGTGTACTTGGTAGCAATCAGCCCCAGCATTTT. The encoded protein is CAWSVLGSNQPQHF.

V usage is TRBV29-1 and J usage is TRBJ2-5; TRBD2 matches 11 bases. The J call could be wrong; TRBJ2-7 is a better fit for the DNA end. The germline V gene encodes CDR1 SQVTM and CDR2 ANQGSEA. The CDR3 loop spans 12 amino acids. The chain's CDR3 is CSAGTSGYEQYF. DNA for the CDR3: TGCAGCGCTGGGACTAGCGGCTACGAGCAGTACTTC.

This chain joins TRBV5-4 and TRBJ2-2; TRBD2 aligns across 12 bases. In germline, CDR1 is SGHNT, CDR2 YYREEE (reference sequence). The length of the CDR3 is 16 residues. The junction had 4 bases not matched to a gene; V was cut back by 3 bases and J by 4 bases. The CDR3 is CASSSPTSGSTGELFF. The CDR3 region has the DNA TGTGCCAGCAGCTCCCCGACTAGCGGGAGCACCGGGGAGCTGTTTTTT. Filled out from reference TRBV5-4 and TRBJ2-2, the complete variable domain reads ETGVTQSPTHLIKTRGQQVTLRCSSQSGHNTVSWYQQALGQGPQFIFQYYREEENGRGNFPPRFSGLQFPNYSSELNVNALELDDSALYLCASSSPTSGSTGELFFGEGSRLTVL.

J is TRBJ2-3 and V is TRBV10-3; TRBD2 agrees at 7 bases. V trimming: 8 bases; J trimming: 0 bases; junction bases outside the gene matches: 2. This CDR3 spans 13 amino acids. CDR1 is ENHRY and CDR2 is SYGVKD in the germline V gene. CDR3 nucleotides: TGTGCCATCCTGGGAGGGAGCACAGATACGCAGTATTTT. Its translation is CAILGGSTDTQYF.

This clone was recorded a few times. This chain connects TRBV7-8 to TRBJ2-1; TRBD2 matches at 12 bases. CDR3 size: 18 residues. CDR1 SGHVS and CDR2 FQNEAQ come from the germline V gene. J was trimmed by 0 bases and V by 1 base; bases with no gene match: 4. CDR3 loop: CASSLGLAGAVSYNEQFF. CDR3 in DNA: TGTGCCAGCAGCTTAGGACTAGCGGGAGCGGTCTCCTACAATGAGCAGTTCTTC.